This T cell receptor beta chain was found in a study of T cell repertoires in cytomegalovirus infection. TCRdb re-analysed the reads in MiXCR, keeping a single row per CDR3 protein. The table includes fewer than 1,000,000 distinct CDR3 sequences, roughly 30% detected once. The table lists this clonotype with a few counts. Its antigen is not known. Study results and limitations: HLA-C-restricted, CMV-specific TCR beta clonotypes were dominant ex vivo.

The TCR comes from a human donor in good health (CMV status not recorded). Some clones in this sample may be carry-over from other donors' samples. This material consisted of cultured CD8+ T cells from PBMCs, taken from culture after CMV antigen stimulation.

CDR3: CASKSTGRNQPQHF. The DNA for the CDR3 is TGTGCCAGCAAGTCGACAGGGCGTAATCAGCCCCAGCATTTT. The chain combines TRBV6-5 with TRBJ1-5, with 7 bases that match TRBD1. Germline assignment: CDR1 MNHEY and CDR2 SVGAGI. J gave up 4 bases and V 7 bases, and 7 bases lay outside the gene matches. CDR3 length equals 14 residues.